This is a list of T cell receptor beta chains from one sample in a study of shared clonotypes between healthy human individuals. The assay was immunoSEQ multiplex PCR, and TCRdb's table has in-frame clones only and misses some. This table holds approximately 100,000 clones, roughly 66% found once. What was sequenced was memory CD8+ T cells sorted from blood. These receptors all come from a woman in her twenties or thirties in good health. Both conserved end residues are part of each CDR3. D genes are given only for firm matches. A row's size may be missing; if present it is once, few, many or a size class.

J gene: TRBJ1-5
V gene: TRBV7-9
D gene: .
clone size: .
CDR3 DNA: TGTGCCAGCAGCTTGCAACTGGGTCAGCCCCAGCATTTT
CDR3 protein: CASSLQLGQPQHF

J gene: TRBJ1-1
V gene: TRBV7-3
D gene: .
clone size: .
CDR3 DNA: TGTGCCAGCAGCACAGGCGACGCCTATGAAGCTTTCTTT
CDR3 protein: CASSTGDAYEAFF

J gene: TRBJ2-7
V gene: TRBV5-4
D gene: .
clone size: .
CDR3 DNA: TGTGCCAGCAGCCCGGGACACTCCTACGAGCAGTACTTC
CDR3 protein: CASSPGHSYEQYF

J gene: TRBJ2-5
V gene: TRBV27
D gene: .
clone size: few
CDR3 DNA: TGTGCCTCCTCCCCGCGACGGGGAGGGGGCCAAGAGACCCAGTACTTC
CDR3 protein: CASSPRRGGGQETQYF

J gene: TRBJ2-7
V gene: TRBV7-8
D gene: .
clone size: .
CDR3 DNA: TGTGCCAGCAGCTTAGTCCCGGCGGGTTGGTTCGAGCAGTACTTC
CDR3 protein: CASSLVPAGWFEQYF

J gene: TRBJ1-2
V gene: TRBV4-1
D gene: .
clone size: .
CDR3 DNA: TGCGCCAGCAGCCACCCTGGGACGGCTGATGGCTACACCTTC
CDR3 protein: CASSHPGTADGYTF

J gene: TRBJ1-5
V gene: TRBV27
D gene: .
clone size: .
CDR3 DNA: TGTGCCGGCAGTCCTGGTGAACCGGGCGGCCAGCCCCAGCATTTT
CDR3 protein: CAGSPGEPGGQPQHF

J gene: TRBJ2-7
V gene: TRBV6-5
D gene: TRBD1
clone size: .
CDR3 DNA: TGTGCCAGCCGAACCGGGACAGGGTTCTACGAGCAGTACTTC
CDR3 protein: CASRTGTGFYEQYF

J gene: TRBJ1-1
V gene: TRBV29-1
D gene: .
clone size: many
CDR3 DNA: TGCAGCGTTGTGGGGGCGGCAGCGAACACTGAAGCTTTCTTT
CDR3 protein: CSVVGAAANTEAFF

J gene: TRBJ2-7
V gene: TRBV29-1
D gene: TRBD2
clone size: .
CDR3 DNA: TGCAGCGTGAAACCGGGACTAGCGGGAGGCTTCTACGAGCAGTACTTC
CDR3 protein: CSVKPGLAGGFYEQYF

J gene: TRBJ2-1
V gene: TRBV7-8
D gene: .
clone size: .
CDR3 DNA: TGTGCCAGCAGCCAGGACTTAAATGAGCAGTTCTTC
CDR3 protein: CASSQDLNEQFF

J gene: TRBJ2-5
V gene: TRBV6-5
D gene: .
clone size: .
CDR3 DNA: TGTGCCAGCAGTTACGGCGGCTTTAGTGATGAGACCCAGTACTTC
CDR3 protein: CASSYGGFSDETQYF

J gene: TRBJ1-5
V gene: TRBV4-1
D gene: .
clone size: once
CDR3 DNA: TGCGCCAGCAGCCAAGAAGGGGGGAGGGTTAGCAATCAGCCCCAGCATTTT
CDR3 protein: CASSQEGGRVSNQPQHF

J gene: TRBJ2-7
V gene: TRBV11-2
D gene: .
clone size: .
CDR3 DNA: TGTGCCAGCAGTTGGAACCGGGACCCTTCCTACGAGCAGTACTTC
CDR3 protein: CASSWNRDPSYEQYF

J gene: TRBJ2-7
V gene: TRBV18
D gene: TRBD2
clone size: .
CDR3 DNA: TGTGCCAGCTCACCTGAGGGACTAGACTACGAGCAGTACTTC
CDR3 protein: CASSPEGLDYEQYF

J gene: TRBJ1-4
V gene: TRBV5-1
D gene: .
clone size: .
CDR3 DNA: TGCGCCAGCAGCCTCGACAGTACTAATGAAAAACTGTTTTTT
CDR3 protein: CASSLDSTNEKLFF

J gene: TRBJ2-5
V gene: TRBV6-5
D gene: .
clone size: .
CDR3 DNA: TGTGCCAGCAGTTACTCGACTTGGGGAAAAGAGACCCAGTACTTC
CDR3 protein: CASSYSTWGKETQYF

J gene: TRBJ2-7
V gene: TRBV5-4
D gene: .
clone size: once
CDR3 DNA: TGTGCCAGCAGCCGAGGACTTTCAGCGGCCTACTACGAGCAGTACTTC
CDR3 protein: CASSRGLSAAYYEQYF

J gene: TRBJ2-7
V gene: TRBV5-6
D gene: TRBD2
clone size: few
CDR3 DNA: TGTGCCAGCAGCCGGGGGGACTCCTACGAGCAGTACTTC
CDR3 protein: CASSRGDSYEQYF

J gene: TRBJ2-7
V gene: TRBV19
D gene: .
clone size: .
CDR3 DNA: TGTGCCAGTAGTATAAGCGGCAGAGGGGAGCAGTACTTC
CDR3 protein: CASSISGRGEQYF

J gene: TRBJ2-1
V gene: TRBV30
D gene: .
clone size: many
CDR3 DNA: TGTGCCTGGGGCGCGGACGCAACCCCTGGGTACAATGAGCAGTTCTTC
CDR3 protein: CAWGADATPGYNEQFF

J gene: TRBJ2-1
V gene: TRBV19
D gene: TRBD2
clone size: .
CDR3 DNA: TGTGCCAGCAAGGGTGGACTAGCTCTCGATGAGCAGTTCTTC
CDR3 protein: CASKGGLALDEQFF

J gene: TRBJ1-1
V gene: TRBV9
D gene: .
clone size: few
CDR3 DNA: TGTGCCAGCAGCGTAAGTTGGGGTGGGACTGAAGCTTTCTTT
CDR3 protein: CASSVSWGGTEAFF

J gene: TRBJ2-5
V gene: TRBV28
D gene: TRBD1
clone size: once
CDR3 DNA: TGTGCCAGCAGTCTACGTACCGACAGGGATGAGACCCAGTACTTC
CDR3 protein: CASSLRTDRDETQYF

J gene: TRBJ1-4
V gene: TRBV19
D gene: .
clone size: many
CDR3 DNA: TGTGCCAGTAGTATAATCCAGCCTAATGAAAAACTGTTTTTT
CDR3 protein: CASSIIQPNEKLFF

J gene: TRBJ2-1
V gene: TRBV7-9
D gene: .
clone size: .
CDR3 DNA: TGTGCCAGCAGCACCGAGGTCGGAGGTACCTACAATGAGCAGTTCTTC
CDR3 protein: CASSTEVGGTYNEQFF

J gene: TRBJ2-6
V gene: TRBV29-1
D gene: .
clone size: .
CDR3 DNA: TGCAGCGTTGAGCAGGGCTCCACTGGGGCCAACGTCCTGACTTTC
CDR3 protein: CSVEQGSTGANVLTF

J gene: TRBJ2-1
V gene: TRBV27
D gene: .
clone size: .
CDR3 DNA: TGTGCCAGCAGTCCGGGACTCCTACGTGAGCAGTTCTTC
CDR3 protein: CASSPGLLREQFF

J gene: TRBJ2-3
V gene: TRBV6-5
D gene: TRBD2
clone size: few
CDR3 DNA: TGTGCCAGCAGTGCGGGAGTGGCAGATACGCAGTATTTT
CDR3 protein: CASSAGVADTQYF

J gene: TRBJ1-5
V gene: TRBV7-8
D gene: .
clone size: .
CDR3 DNA: TGTGCCAGCAGCGGGAGGGGGTTCGCAGAACAGCCCCAGCATTTT
CDR3 protein: CASSGRGFAEQPQHF

J gene: TRBJ2-6
V gene: TRBV5-6
D gene: .
clone size: few
CDR3 DNA: TGTGCCAGCAGCTTGATGGAGGGGGACACTGGGGCCAACGTCCTGACTTTC
CDR3 protein: CASSLMEGDTGANVLTF

J gene: TRBJ1-2
V gene: TRBV25-1
D gene: .
clone size: few
CDR3 DNA: TGTGCCAGCAGAGGTAACTATGGCTACACCTTC
CDR3 protein: CASRGNYGYTF

J gene: TRBJ1-5
V gene: TRBV28
D gene: .
clone size: .
CDR3 DNA: TGTGCCAGCAGTTTAGAGGTTTTTGGCCCGCGGTATAGCAATCAGCCCCAGCATTTT
CDR3 protein: CASSLEVFGPRYSNQPQHF

J gene: TRBJ2-7
V gene: TRBV7-9
D gene: .
clone size: .
CDR3 DNA: TGTGCCAGCAGCTTTGGGGGTCGCGAGCAGTACTTC
CDR3 protein: CASSFGGREQYF

J gene: TRBJ1-2
V gene: TRBV28
D gene: TRBD1
clone size: .
CDR3 DNA: TGTGCCAGCAGACCGACAGGGGACTATGGCTACACCTTC
CDR3 protein: CASRPTGDYGYTF

J gene: TRBJ2-4
V gene: TRBV2
D gene: TRBD2
clone size: .
CDR3 DNA: TGTGCCAGCAGTGAAGCGGGAGGGGTAAGGGCCAAAAACATTCAGTACTTC
CDR3 protein: CASSEAGGVRAKNIQYF

J gene: TRBJ1-3
V gene: TRBV28
D gene: .
clone size: .
CDR3 DNA: TGTGCCACCCTGGACATACAATACTCTGGAAACACCATATATTTT
CDR3 protein: CATLDIQYSGNTIYF

J gene: TRBJ2-3
V gene: TRBV6-6
D gene: .
clone size: .
CDR3 DNA: TGTGCCAGCAGTGACTCTCTACAGGGAGCCGATACGCAGTATTTT
CDR3 protein: CASSDSLQGADTQYF

J gene: TRBJ2-1
V gene: TRBV20-1
D gene: TRBD2
clone size: .
CDR3 DNA: TGCAGTGGAAAGCGGGAGGGCAAGGGATTCTTC
CDR3 protein: CSGKREGKGFF

J gene: TRBJ2-7
V gene: TRBV7-2
D gene: .
clone size: .
CDR3 DNA: TGTGCCAGCAGCTTCTCGACCTGGACCGAGCAGTACTTC
CDR3 protein: CASSFSTWTEQYF

J gene: TRBJ2-7
V gene: TRBV5-1
D gene: TRBD2
clone size: .
CDR3 DNA: TGCGCCAGCCGGGCGACTAGCGGGATGCGGGGGACCTACGAGCAGTACTTC
CDR3 protein: CASRATSGMRGTYEQYF

J gene: TRBJ2-1
V gene: TRBV28
D gene: TRBD2
clone size: .
CDR3 DNA: TGTGCCAGCAGTACCGGGACTAGCGGGAGTCTCTCCTACAATGAGCAGTTCTTC
CDR3 protein: CASSTGTSGSLSYNEQFF

J gene: TRBJ2-7
V gene: TRBV29-1
D gene: .
clone size: .
CDR3 DNA: TGCAGCGTTGAAGGCGGGGAGGAGACCTACGAGCAGTACTTC
CDR3 protein: CSVEGGEETYEQYF

J gene: TRBJ2-7
V gene: TRBV28
D gene: .
clone size: once
CDR3 DNA: TGTGCCAGCAGTTTATGGCAGGGGGGCACCTACGAGCAGTACTTC
CDR3 protein: CASSLWQGGTYEQYF

J gene: TRBJ2-1
V gene: TRBV6-4
D gene: TRBD2
clone size: many
CDR3 DNA: TGTGCCAGCAGCGCGGGACTAGCGGGAGACAATGAGCAGTTCTTC
CDR3 protein: CASSAGLAGDNEQFF

J gene: TRBJ2-7
V gene: TRBV2
D gene: .
clone size: many
CDR3 DNA: TGTGCCAGCTGCTCCCCGGTCCCCTACGAGCAGTACTTC
CDR3 protein: CASCSPVPYEQYF

J gene: TRBJ2-1
V gene: TRBV5-1
D gene: .
clone size: .
CDR3 DNA: TGCGCCAGCAGCTTGGCCTCGACAGCCTACAATGAGCAGTTCTTC
CDR3 protein: CASSLASTAYNEQFF

J gene: TRBJ2-1
V gene: TRBV28
D gene: TRBD2
clone size: .
CDR3 DNA: TGTGCCAGCAGTTTACTAGCGGACTCCTTCGGTGAGCAGTTCTTC
CDR3 protein: CASSLLADSFGEQFF